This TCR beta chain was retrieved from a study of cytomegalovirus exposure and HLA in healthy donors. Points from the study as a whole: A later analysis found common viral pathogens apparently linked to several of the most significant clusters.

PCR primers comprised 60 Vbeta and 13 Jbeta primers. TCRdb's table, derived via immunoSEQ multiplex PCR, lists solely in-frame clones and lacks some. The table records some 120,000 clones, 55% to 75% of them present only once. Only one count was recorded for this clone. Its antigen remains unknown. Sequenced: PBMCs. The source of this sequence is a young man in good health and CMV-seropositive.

Here the CDR3 DNA reads TGTGCCAGCAGCTTAATGTCTGGGGGCGAAGCTTTCTTT. The encoded protein is CASSLMSGGEAFF. The V call is TRBV7-3, the J call TRBJ1-1; tentative D call: TRBD1 (6 bases). The CDR3 extends over 13 amino acids. Germline-derived CDR1 and CDR2 are SGHTA and FQGTGA. The V end lost 1 base, the J end lost 8 bases, and 11 bases lay between the germline ends.